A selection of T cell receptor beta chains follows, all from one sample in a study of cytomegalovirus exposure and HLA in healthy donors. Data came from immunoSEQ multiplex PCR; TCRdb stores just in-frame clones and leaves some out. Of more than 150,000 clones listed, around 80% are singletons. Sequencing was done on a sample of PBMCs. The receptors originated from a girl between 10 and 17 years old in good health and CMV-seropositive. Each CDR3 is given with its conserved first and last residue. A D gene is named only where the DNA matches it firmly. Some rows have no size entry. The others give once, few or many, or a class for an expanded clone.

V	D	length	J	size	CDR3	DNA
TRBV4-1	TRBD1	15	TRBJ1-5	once	CASSLSGTGNQPQHF	TGCGCCAGCAGCCTTTCAGGGACAGGCAATCAGCCCCAGCATTTT
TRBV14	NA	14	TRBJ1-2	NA	CASSVSLYRDGYTF	TGTGCCAGCAGCGTCTCTTTATACAGGGACGGCTACACCTTC
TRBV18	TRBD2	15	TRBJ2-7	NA	CASSSGGTRVYEQYF	TGTGCCAGCTCATCAGGAGGGACTAGGGTCTACGAGCAGTACTTC
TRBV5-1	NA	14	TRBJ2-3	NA	CASSSTSRTDTQYF	TGCGCCAGCAGCTCTACTAGCCGCACAGATACGCAGTATTTT
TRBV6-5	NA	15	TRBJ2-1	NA	CASSSGGDAYNEQFF	TGTGCCAGCAGTTCCGGGGGAGACGCCTACAATGAGCAGTTCTTC
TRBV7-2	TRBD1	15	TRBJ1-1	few	CASSSNRQGSTEAFF	TGTGCCAGCAGCTCAAATCGACAGGGCTCCACTGAAGCTTTCTTT
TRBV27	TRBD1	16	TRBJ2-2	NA	CASSFRDRAGAGELFF	TGTGCCAGCAGTTTCCGGGACAGGGCTGGGGCCGGGGAGCTGTTTTTT
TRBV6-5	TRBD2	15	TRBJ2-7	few	CASRHSSGYQDEQYF	TGTGCCAGCAGGCACTCTAGCGGATATCAGGACGAGCAGTACTTC
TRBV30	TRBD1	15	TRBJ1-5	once	CAWSRDRGFNQPQHF	TGTGCCTGGAGTCGCGACAGGGGATTCAATCAGCCCCAGCATTTT
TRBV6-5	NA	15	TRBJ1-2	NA	CASSPYRETFYGYTF	TGTGCCAGCAGTCCTTACAGGGAAACCTTCTATGGCTACACCTTC
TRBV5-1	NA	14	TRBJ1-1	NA	CASSPGDSNTEAFF	TGCGCCAGCAGCCCGGGGGACTCGAACACTGAAGCTTTCTTT
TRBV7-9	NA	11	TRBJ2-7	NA	CASTSTYEQYF	TGTGCCAGCACCTCGACATACGAGCAGTACTTC
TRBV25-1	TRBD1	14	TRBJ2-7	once	CASSEGDRVHEQYF	TGTGCCAGCAGTGAGGGGGACAGGGTCCACGAGCAGTACTTC
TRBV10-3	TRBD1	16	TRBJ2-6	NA	CAISDRQGTGANVLTF	TGTGCCATCAGTGATCGACAGGGTACTGGGGCCAACGTCCTGACTTTC
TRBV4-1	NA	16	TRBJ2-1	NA	CASSARTDGLIDEQFF	TGCGCCAGCAGCGCGCGGACAGATGGACTGATCGATGAGCAGTTCTTC
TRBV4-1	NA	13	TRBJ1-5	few	CASSQVGVWPQHF	TGCGCCAGCAGCCAAGTAGGGGTGTGGCCCCAGCATTTT
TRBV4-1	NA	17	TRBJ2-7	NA	CASSQATQGQRRYEQYF	TGCGCCAGCAGCCAAGCCACCCAGGGGCAACGCCGATACGAGCAGTACTTC
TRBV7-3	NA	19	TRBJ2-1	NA	CASSLNPPLYRGSYNEQFF	TGTGCCAGCAGCTTAAACCCTCCACTCTACCGAGGCTCCTACAATGAGCAGTTCTTC
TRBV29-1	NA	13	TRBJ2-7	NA	CSVAGIRGYEQYF	TGCAGCGTGGCGGGAATCAGAGGGTACGAGCAGTACTTC